This record covers a single T cell receptor (beta chain). Antigen unknown. CDR3 length: 10 residues. Germline V lookup: CDR1 SQVTM, CDR2 ANQGSEA. V shed 2 bases and J shed 5 bases, with 3 bases lying between them. TCRdb recomputed calls from the 5' RACE reads with MiXCR, one row per CDR3 protein. The sample shows 510,000 or so distinct CDR3 sequences, 19% of them seen only once. This sample stems from a study of T cells after yellow fever vaccination. Study context: Preparation of fractions with low cell numbers was performed using SMART-Seq v4 Ultra Low Input.

Study-wide results and caveats: Post-booster samples contained most primary-vaccination clones (approximately 96% CD4, around 89% CD8). The study noted that FACS-sorted repertoires could contain abundant clonotypes contaminating from the bulk population. Overall, a small share of clonotypes was seen in both CD4 and CD8 compartments.

The receptor comes from a man aged 25-45 years who received the YFV17D yellow fever vaccine. The sample was PBMCs, taken 15 days after the yellow fever booster vaccination. The chain combines TRBV29-1 with TRBJ2-5; the D is unclear. This chain's CDR3 is CSVEWETQYF. The DNA for the CDR3 is TGCAGCGTTGAATGGGAGACCCAGTACTTC.